A single sample gave rise to the 25 T cell receptor beta chains below, sequenced in a study of T cells after yellow fever vaccination. TCRdb reanalysed the 5' RACE reads using MiXCR and keeps one entry per CDR3 protein. In the table there are around 590,000 distinct CDR3 sequences, about 12% of which are singletons. Sequenced here: PBMCs, sampled on the day of the yellow fever booster vaccination. Source of these receptors: a man aged 30 to 39 who received the YFV17D yellow fever vaccine.

The sample holds a few counts of this clonotype. V is TRBV18 and J is TRBJ2-1; the match to TRBD1 covers 7 bases. The V segment lost 7 bases and the J segment 6 bases; nucleotides outside the gene matches: 9. The CDR3 runs 14 residues. From germline, CDR1 is KGHSH and CDR2 LQKENI. CDR3 coding DNA: TGTGCCAGCTGCCGGGCCCGGGACAGCAATGAGCAGTTCTTC. Translated: CASCRARDSNEQFF.

This clonotype has a handful of counts. The chain recombines TRBV9 with TRBJ2-7; perhaps TRBD2 as D (6 bases). The V end lost 0 bases, the J end lost 5 bases, and 12 bases lay between the germline ends. The CDR3 loop spans 14 amino acids. Germline loops: CDR1 SGDLS, CDR2 YYNGEE. Written as DNA, the CDR3 is TGTGCCAGCAGCGTAGCGGGGGAGACCCACGAGCAGTACTTC. The encoded protein is CASSVAGETHEQYF.

CDR3 nucleotides: TGCGCCAGCCGCCGACTAGCGTCTTCAGATACGCAGTATTTT. Translation gives CASRRLASSDTQYF. V is TRBV5-1 and J is TRBJ2-3, with 8 positions matching TRBD2. The CDR3 extends over 14 amino acids. CDR1 is SGHRS, CDR2 YFSETQ, per germline. V shed 7 bases and J 4 bases; nucleotides not matched to a gene: 8.

This clonotype has a handful of counts. The chain couples TRBV20-1 to TRBJ2-1; D may be TRBD1 (6 bases). CDR3 length equals 12 residues. From germline, CDR1 is DFQATT and CDR2 SNEGSKA (reference sequence). DNA for the CDR3: TGCGGGCAGGGGACGACACACAATGAGCAGTTCTTC. Protein product: CGQGTTHNEQFF.

This clonotype was counted only a few times. The chain carries TRBV10-3 and TRBJ2-1; the D is unclear. The CDR3 is made up of 13 amino acids. Germline CDR1 reads ENHRY; CDR2 reads SYGVKD. V lost 6 bases and J lost 3, with 9 bases in between. CDR3 residues: CAIRSPIYNEQFF. CDR3 DNA: TGTGCCATCAGGAGCCCTATCTACAATGAGCAGTTCTTC.

This clonotype was seen a handful of times. The rearrangement uses TRBV6-1 and TRBJ2-2; no definite D call. The ends were cut back, 6 bases at V and 5 bases at J, with 13 bases in the middle. CDR1 is MNHNS, CDR2 SASEGT, per germline. The CDR3 length is 14 residues. The CDR3 protein is CASSGSARTGELFF. The CDR3 coding sequence is TGTGCCAGCAGCGGATCTGCAAGAACCGGGGAGCTGTTTTTT.

The chain couples TRBV6-7 to TRBJ2-1; TRBD2 aligns across 10 bases. TRBV6-7 counts as an open reading frame of uncertain function. V lost 0 bases to trimming and J lost 8 bases; unmatched junction nucleotides: 13. The CDR3 spans 18 residues. CDR3 in amino acids: CASSYSNVASGSEDEQFF. The CDR3 DNA sequence: TGTGCCAGCAGTTACTCGAATGTGGCTAGCGGGAGCGAGGATGAGCAGTTCTTC.

This clonotype was counted only a few times. The V gene is TRBV7-9, the J gene TRBJ2-4, with D perhaps matching TRBD2 (6 bases). V lost 8 bases, J lost 0 bases, and 14 bases lay in between. The CDR3 is 15 residues long. Germline values: CDR1 SEHNR, CDR2 FQNEAQ (reference sequence). Here the CDR3 DNA reads TGTGCCAGCGGAGACCGGGGGTCAGCCAAAAACATTCAGTACTTC. Amino acid sequence: CASGDRGSAKNIQYF.

The chain has TRBV29-1 and TRBJ2-1; 9 bases map to TRBD1. The germline V gene encodes CDR1 SQVTM and CDR2 ANQGSEA. The CDR3 is made up of 16 amino acids. With V trimmed by 6 bases and J by 6 bases, 15 bases remained unmatched. The CDR3 here is CSVAPGGQGTPNEQFF. CDR3 in DNA: TGCAGCGTGGCTCCGGGAGGACAGGGGACTCCCAATGAGCAGTTCTTC.

V usage is TRBV20-1 and J usage is TRBJ2-2; 11 bases line up with TRBD2. This CDR3 region has 16 residues. CDR1 is DFQATT and CDR2 is SNEGSKA in the germline V gene (reference sequence). After removal of 3 bases from V and 7 bases from J, the junction contained 10 bases not matched to a gene. The CDR3 bases are TGCAGTGCTAGGGCGGGACTAGCGGCACGTCTCGGGGAGCTGTTTTTT. Translated: CSARAGLAARLGELFF.

The V gene is TRBV12-3 or TRBV12-4, the J gene TRBJ2-3, with D perhaps being TRBD1 or TRBD2 (5 bases each). The CDR3 is 13 amino acids. V was cut by 4 bases and J by 4 bases, with 9 bases left in between. CDR3 coding DNA: TGTGCCAGCAGTTGGGGGACGGCAGATACGCAGTATTTT. Translated: CASSWGTADTQYF.

This clonotype has only a few counts. The chain couples TRBV5-1 to TRBJ2-2; TRBD1 aligns across 7 bases. There are 15 residues in the CDR3. After removal of 0 bases from V and 7 bases from J, the junction contained 6 bases not matched to a gene. The V gene's germline CDR1 is SGHRS and CDR2 YFSETQ. The CDR3, as DNA: TGCGCCAGCAGCTTGGGAAGGGGGCGCGACGGGGAGCTGTTTTTT. Its translation: CASSLGRGRDGELFF.

The chain uses TRBV24-1 and TRBJ2-1; perhaps TRBD2 as D (6 bases). V was shortened by 1 base and J by 11 bases, with 14 bases between the two germline ends. Germline V gives CDR1 KGHDR, CDR2 SFDVKD. The CDR3 is 14 amino acids. The CDR3 DNA is TGTGCCACCAGTGATTTACGGGAGAAAGAGAAGCAGTTCTTC. Amino acids: CATSDLREKEKQFF.

This clonotype was found a few times. The chain uses TRBV24-1 and TRBJ2-7, with 8 bases that match TRBD2. This CDR3 contains 15 residues. CDR1 is KGHDR and CDR2 is SFDVKD in the germline V gene. Unmatched junction bases numbered 6, after V lost 4 bases and J lost 2 bases. CDR3 DNA: TGTGCCACCAGTGACACTAGCGGCAATCCCTACGAGCAGTACTTC. Protein product: CATSDTSGNPYEQYF.

This chain uses TRBV20-1 with TRBJ2-1; 8 nucleotides align to TRBD1. Germline CDR1 is DFQATT and CDR2 is SNEGSKA (reference sequence). The CDR3 has 13 amino acids. The V segment lost 2 bases and the J segment 6 bases; nucleotides outside the gene matches: 3. CDR3: CSARYGTGNEQFF. CDR3 nucleotides: TGCAGTGCTAGATACGGGACAGGCAATGAGCAGTTCTTC.

This clonotype was picked up many times. The chain recombines TRBV5-1 with TRBJ2-3; D ambiguous. Trimming removed 0 bases from V and 7 bases from J, with 3 bases in between. The germline V gene has CDR1 SGHRS and CDR2 YFSETQ. This CDR3 has 11 amino acids. Here the CDR3 reads CASSLENTQYF. In DNA, the CDR3 is TGCGCCAGCAGCTTGGAAAATACGCAGTATTTT.

This clonotype was seen more than once but under ten times. V usage is TRBV7-2 and J usage is TRBJ2-2, with D uncertain. From germline, CDR1 is SGHTA and CDR2 FQGNSA. V was clipped by 7 bases and J by 3 bases, with 15 bases between them. This CDR3 is built from 15 residues. The CDR3 region is CASKTPGWDTGELFF. The CDR3, as DNA: TGTGCCAGCAAGACACCTGGGTGGGACACCGGGGAGCTGTTTTTT.

There are many counts of this clonotype. This chain joins TRBV15 and TRBJ2-7, with TRBD1 matching 11 bases. Germline V gene data show CDR1 as LNHNV and CDR2 as YYDKDF (reference sequence). CDR3 length equals 16 residues. The ends lost 1 base at V and 5 bases at J; junction bases unmatched: 7. The CDR3 sequence is CATSRAPGQGADEQYF. DNA of the CDR3: TGTGCCACCAGCAGAGCCCCTGGACAGGGGGCTGACGAGCAGTACTTC.

The chain uses TRBV4-2 and TRBJ2-5; possible D gene TRBD2, 6 bases. This CDR3 comprises 16 residues. Germline V gene sequence: CDR1 LGHNA, CDR2 YNFKEQ. V was clipped by 0 bases and J by 3 bases, with 14 bases between them. DNA for the CDR3: TGTGCCAGCAGCCAAGAAAGCGCGGGGCTGGAAGAGACCCAGTACTTC. Protein: CASSQESAGLEETQYF.

The V gene is TRBV5-8, the J gene TRBJ1-6; 9 bases fit TRBD1. The CDR3 runs to 14 residues. Germline values: CDR1 SGHTS, CDR2 YDEGEE. J lost 9 bases, V lost 10 bases, and 11 bases had no gene match. The CDR3 DNA follows: TGTGCCGCCCGGAGGGGGGACAGGGCTTCACCCCTCCACTTT. Amino acid sequence: CAARRGDRASPLHF. The complete variable domain, with remaining parts taken from reference TRBV5-8 and TRBJ1-6, reads EAGVTQSPTHLIKTRGQQATLRCSPISGHTSVYWYQQALGLGLQFLLWYDEGEERNRGNFPPRFSGRQFPNYSSELNVNALELEDSALYLCAARRGDRASPLHFGNGTRLTVT.

V is TRBV9 and J is TRBJ2-2, with D hard to call. CDR1 and CDR2 (germline): SGDLS, YYNGEE. The CDR3 spans 11 residues. Trimming took off 6 bases at V and 6 bases at J, with 6 bases between the two ends. The CDR3 sequence is CASTPPGELFF. In DNA, the CDR3 is TGTGCCAGCACGCCGCCCGGGGAGCTGTTTTTT.

CDR3 in amino acids: CAWNMRGSQPQHF. The CDR3 coding sequence is TGTGCCTGGAATATGAGGGGCAGCCAGCCCCAGCATTTT. The chain has TRBV30 and TRBJ1-5; D may be TRBD1 (5 bases). The CDR3 runs to 13 residues. V lost 4 bases, J lost 7 bases, and 14 bases lay in between. The germline CDR1 and CDR2 sequences are GTSNPN and SVGIG (reference sequence).

This clonotype was observed a few times. The chain carries TRBV9 and TRBJ2-1, with 8 positions matching TRBD2. The CDR3 is 13 residues long. V dropped 2 bases and J dropped 8; count of bases not matched to a gene: 3. Germline CDR1 reads SGDLS; CDR2 reads YYNGEE. The CDR3 DNA reads as TGTGCCAGCAGCGTTCTAGCGGGTGATGAGCAGTTCTTC. Translated: CASSVLAGDEQFF. The entire variable domain, with the rest obtained from reference TRBV9 and TRBJ2-1, is as follows: DSGVTQTPKHLITATGQRVTLRCSPRSGDLSVYWYQQSLDQGLQFLIQYYNGEERAKGNILERFSAQQFPDLHSELNLSSLELGDSALYFCASSVLAGDEQFFGPGTRLTVL.

The chain uses TRBV25-1 and TRBJ2-1; 11 positions agree with TRBD2. The CDR3 has 17 residues. Germline V lookup: CDR1 MGHDK, CDR2 SYGVNS. Trimming took 3 bases from V and 6 from J; bases not matched to a gene: 10. CDR3 in DNA: TGTGCCAGCAGTGATCTTGTAGCGGGGGGGAGTCCCAATGAGCAGTTCTTC. As protein: CASSDLVAGGSPNEQFF.

The chain uses TRBV5-8 and TRBJ1-1; D call uncertain. CDR1 SGHTS and CDR2 YDEGEE come from the germline V gene. CDR3 length: 14 amino acids. V was shortened by 4 bases and J by 5 bases, with 15 bases between the two germline ends. This chain's CDR3 is CASSRLGGRTEAFF. The CDR3 nucleotides read TGTGCCAGCAGCCGTTTGGGAGGGCGAACTGAAGCTTTCTTT.